This TCR beta chain was recovered during a study of T cell responses to AZD1222 COVID-19 vaccine. Study conclusions and caveats: Receipt of two AZD1222 doses was followed by a rise in Spike-specific TCR breadth and depth.

Only in-frame clones appear in the TCRdb table, and some are missing; sequencing was by immunoSEQ multiplex PCR. The sample lists 160,000 or so clones, around 86% occurring once. V lost 7 bases to trimming and J lost 5 bases; unmatched junction nucleotides: 6. Germline CDR1 and CDR2: SQVTM and ANQGSEA. The CDR3 loop spans 13 amino acids. Worth noting for this clone: The antigen is unknown.

The chain employs TRBV29-1 and TRBJ2-5, with 11 bases matching TRBD1. The sequencing here drew on peripheral blood, taken 28 days after the second AZD1222 dose. The receptor was derived from an adult who received the AZD1222 COVID-19 vaccine. In DNA, the CDR3 is TGCAGCGGGTGGGGACAGGGGGAGGAGACCCAGTACTTC. Its protein product is CSGWGQGEETQYF.